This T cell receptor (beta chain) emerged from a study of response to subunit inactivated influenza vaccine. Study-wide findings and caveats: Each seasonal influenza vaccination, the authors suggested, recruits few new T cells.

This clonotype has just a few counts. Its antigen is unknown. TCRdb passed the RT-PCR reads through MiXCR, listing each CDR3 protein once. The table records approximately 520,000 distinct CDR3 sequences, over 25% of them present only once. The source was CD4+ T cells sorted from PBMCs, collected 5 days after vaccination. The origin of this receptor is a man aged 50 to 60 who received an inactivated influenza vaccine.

CDR3 bases: TGCAGCGCGGGGGACGGCAATCAGCCCCAGCATTTT. It specifies CSAGDGNQPQHF. The chain couples TRBV29-1 to TRBJ1-5, with a tentative D call TRBD1 (5 bases). The CDR3 has 12 residues. The V gene lost 7 bases and the J gene lost 2 bases, with 9 bases spanning the gap. In germline, CDR1 is SQVTM, CDR2 ANQGSEA.